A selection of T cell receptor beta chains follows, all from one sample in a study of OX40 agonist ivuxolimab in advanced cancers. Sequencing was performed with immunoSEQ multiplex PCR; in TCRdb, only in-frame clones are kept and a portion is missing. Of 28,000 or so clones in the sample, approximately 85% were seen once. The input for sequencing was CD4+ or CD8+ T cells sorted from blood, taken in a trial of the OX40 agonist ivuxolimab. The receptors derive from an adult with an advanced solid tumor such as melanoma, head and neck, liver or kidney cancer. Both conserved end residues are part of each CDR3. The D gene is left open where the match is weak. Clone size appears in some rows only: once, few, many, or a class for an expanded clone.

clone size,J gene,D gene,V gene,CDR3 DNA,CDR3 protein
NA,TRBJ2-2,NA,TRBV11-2,TGTGCCAGCAGCTTATTGATGTGGGACCGGGAGCTGTTTTTT,CASSLLMWDRELFF
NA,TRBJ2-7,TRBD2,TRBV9,TGTGCCAGCAGCGCTAGCGGGAGGGCAGGCTTTGACGAGCAGTACTTC,CASSASGRAGFDEQYF
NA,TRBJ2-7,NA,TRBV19,TGTGCCAGTAGTATTCTCGACGGGTACGAGCAGTACTTC,CASSILDGYEQYF
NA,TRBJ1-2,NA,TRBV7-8,TGTGCCAGCAGCTTGGGGTTGGGGACTGGGCTCGATGGCTACACCTTC,CASSLGLGTGLDGYTF
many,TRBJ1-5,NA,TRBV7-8,TGTGCCAGCAGCTACCTTCCCTTCGGAAACAATCAGCCCCAGCATTTT,CASSYLPFGNNQPQHF
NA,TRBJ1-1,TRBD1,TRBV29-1,TGCAGCGTTAAGGGGGCTAGGCCTCAAGCTTTCTTT,CSVKGARPQAFF
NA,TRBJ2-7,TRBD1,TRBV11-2,TGTGCCAGCAGCTTAGGAGGGGGCGCGGGTGGGGAGCAGTACTTC,CASSLGGGAGGEQYF
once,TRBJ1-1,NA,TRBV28,TGTGCCAGCAGTTTAACCCAGGGTGGGACTGAAGCTTTCTTT,CASSLTQGGTEAFF
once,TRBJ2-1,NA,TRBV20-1,TGCAGTGCTATGACCTACAATGAGCAGTTCTTC,CSAMTYNEQFF
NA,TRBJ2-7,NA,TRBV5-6,TGTGCCAGCAGCTTGGGTGGGTTTGGGTACGAGCAGTACTTC,CASSLGGFGYEQYF
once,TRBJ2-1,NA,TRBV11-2,TGTGCCAGCAGCTTGGGGGGACAACCCTACAATGAGCAGTTCTTC,CASSLGGQPYNEQFF
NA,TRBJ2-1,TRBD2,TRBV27,TGTGCCAGCAGTTTTCTAGCGGGAGATGATGAGCAGTTCTTC,CASSFLAGDDEQFF
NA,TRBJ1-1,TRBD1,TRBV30,TGTGCCTGGAGTCACAGGGGGCGAGCTTTCTTT,CAWSHRGRAFF
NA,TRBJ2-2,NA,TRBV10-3,TGTGCCATCAGGGCATTCGGTCTCATTAACACCGGGGAGCTGTTTTTT,CAIRAFGLINTGELFF
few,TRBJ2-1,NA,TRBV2,TGTGCCAGCAAGTTCTTTACCTATGAGCAGTTCTTC,CASKFFTYEQFF
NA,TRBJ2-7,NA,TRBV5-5,TGTGCCAGCAGCTTGAGGGGCTCACACGAGCAGTACTTC,CASSLRGSHEQYF
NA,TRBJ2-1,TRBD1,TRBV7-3,TGTGCCAGCAGCCCCGGACAGGGGGCTACCTACAATGAGCAGTTCTTC,CASSPGQGATYNEQFF
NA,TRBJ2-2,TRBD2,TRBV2,TGTGCCAGCAGTGAAGGGCTAGCGGGAGCAGGCACCGGGGAGCTGTTTTTT,CASSEGLAGAGTGELFF
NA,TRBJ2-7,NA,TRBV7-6,TGTGCCAGCAGCTCACTCGACAAGGTCTACGAGCAGTACTTC,CASSSLDKVYEQYF
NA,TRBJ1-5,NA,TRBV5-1,TGCGCCAGCAGCTTGGAAGGGGGTAATCAGCCCCAGCATTTT,CASSLEGGNQPQHF
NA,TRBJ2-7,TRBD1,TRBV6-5,TGTGCCAGCAGTGGTCACAGGGGGAGCTACGAGCAGTACTTC,CASSGHRGSYEQYF
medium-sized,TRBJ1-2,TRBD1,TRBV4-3,TGCGCCAGCAGCCAAACCGCAGGGGGCAACTATGGCTACACCTTC,CASSQTAGGNYGYTF